This TCR beta chain was identified during a study of CD8 T cells in Susac syndrome (dated by TCRdb to the late 2010s). Turning to the overall study: The study used repertoire sequencing to test whether antigen drove CD8+ T cell activation and differentiation in Susac syndrome. Study-level results and caveats: The TCR sequencing and HLA analysis was acknowledged to have included a relatively small number of individuals.

V was cut back by 3 bases and J by 0 bases, leaving a gap of 18 bases between them. Counted from cysteine to phenylalanine, this CDR3 has 18 amino acids. CDR3 DNA only is kept here, 54 bases in frame from base 1. RNA was extracted using the RNeasy kit, and about 0.45 to 1 microgram was reverse transcribed with random hexamers. The immunoSEQ multiplex PCR assay, covering 54 Vbeta and 13 Jbeta segments, was used to amplify TCR beta CDR3 regions. To correct PCR amplification bias, a synthetic template baseline was used for both primer optimization and computational correction. For the original study's pipeline: Reads were annotated to V, D and J genes according to IMGT and were analyzed with immunoSEQ Analyzer, with only productive sequences retained. Clonality was calculated as one minus the Shannon entropy normalized by log2 of the number of productive unique sequences. For each patient and control, public and private clones were evaluated among the 100 most prevalent clones. Clones were defined as Susac-specific if absent from the healthy and MS cohorts, from 1052 published viral clones and from other ImmuneACCESS disease sequences. TCRdb reran the public reads through fastp at Q25 and MiXCR, keeping productive beta chains. Rows are combined by CDR3 protein, so each entry shows the most common genes and DNA. The V and J calls reflect TCRdb's pipeline rather than the authors' work. In this sample the table shows roughly 150,000 distinct CDR3 sequences, approximately 95% of which occur a single time. The biggest ten clones account for about 0.094% of the sample.

Worth noting for this clonotype: Its antigen remains unidentified. The input lacks base qualities; no much larger clone sits a single base away.

Peripheral blood CD8+ and CD4+ T cells from healthy donors, Susac syndrome patients and multiple sclerosis patients were profiled using high-throughput TCR beta sequencing. Treatment-naive patients with stable or active relapsing-remitting disease fulfilling revised McDonald criteria were used as multiple sclerosis controls. Bulk CD8+ and CD4+ T cells were purified by magnetic negative isolation, while CD8+ TEMRA cells were enriched using FACS. Blood was drawn into EDTA tubes, processed within 24 hours, and PBMCs were isolated by density gradient centrifugation. PBMCs intended for TCR sequencing were cryopreserved in liquid nitrogen and thawed later in a water bath at 37 degrees C. The sorted or isolated CD4+, CD8+ and CD8+ TEMRA cells reached a purity of at least 90%.

This sequence uses TRBV23-1 and TRBJ2-1; 6 matching bases give a weak D call of TRBD2. TRBV23-1 is treated as an ORF (open reading frame) with a function not yet certain. Source material: CD4+ T cells from PBMCs. The source of this sequence is a human donor with multiple sclerosis. The DNA sequence reads TGCGCCAGCAGTCACCAGAATGGGGGGAAAAGCTCCTACAATGAGCAGTTCTTC. It translates as CASSHQNGGKSSYNEQFF.